The present entry profiles one T cell receptor (beta chain) with its context. This sample is drawn from a study of blood T cell repertoires in COVID-19. The germline CDR1 and CDR2 sequences are SGHTA and FQGNSA. This CDR3 has 16 amino acids. The V end was cut by 5 bases, the J end by 1 base, with 18 bases between. Per the authors' pipeline: Reference gene primer amplification yielded estimated nucleated cell counts. Some clones are missing from TCRdb's copy, which holds only in-frame ones; the method was immunoSEQ multiplex PCR. Clone size and V and J calls were adopted from that table, with D and trimming inferred from the DNA. The sample has around 300,000 clones, around nine tenths seen once; the top ten hold under 4.5%.

This TCR was sampled from a woman between 50 and 59 years old with active or convalescent COVID-19. This chain links TRBV7-2 with TRBJ2-7, with D possibly TRBD2 on 6 matching bases. The sample consisted of peripheral blood. DNA of the CDR3: TGTGCCAGCAGCAGGGGAGGAGGGGCCTCTTCCTACGAGCAGTACTTC. Translated, it gives CASSRGGGASSYEQYF.